Each of the 26 T cell receptor beta chains below was sequenced from the same sample in a study of blood T cell repertoires in COVID-19. Repertoires were generated with immunoSEQ multiplex PCR, while TCRdb's copy carries only in-frame clones and drops some. The table lists about 140,000 clones, about 90% of them singletons. Sequenced sample: PBMCs or T cells enriched from blood (not recorded which). The receptors here all came from a man in his fifties or sixties who had recovered from COVID-19.

V gene TRBV19 combines with J gene TRBJ2-1, with a tentative D call TRBD2 (5 bases). Germline-derived CDR1 and CDR2 are LNHDA and SQIVND (reference sequence). There are 17 residues in the CDR3. The germline V and J ends were trimmed by 0 bases and 5 bases, with 17 bases remaining between them. CDR3 nucleotide sequence: TGTGCCAGTAGTATAGATTATTCCGGGGTTCGTAACAATGAGCAGTTCTTC. Its protein is CASSIDYSGVRNNEQFF.

The chain is built from TRBV7-9 and TRBJ1-2; D is possibly TRBD1 (5 bases). The germline CDR1 and CDR2 sequences are SEHNR and FQNEAQ (reference sequence). This CDR3 is built from 11 residues. The germline V and J ends were trimmed by 5 bases and 8 bases, with 9 bases remaining between them. The CDR3 region has the DNA TGTGCCAGCAGCCAGGACAAAGGCTACACCTTC. Translation: CASSQDKGYTF.

The V and J genes are TRBV7-9 and TRBJ2-6; possibly TRBD1 for D (6 bases). V lost 3 bases and J 2 bases, leaving 14 bases between the germline ends. The germline V gene has CDR1 SEHNR and CDR2 FQNEAQ (reference sequence). The CDR3 consists of 17 residues. This chain's CDR3 is CASSLSQGRAGANVLTF. The CDR3 DNA reads TGTGCCAGCAGCTTGTCCCAGGGGCGGGCTGGGGCCAACGTCCTGACTTTC.

This rearrangement joins TRBV28 to TRBJ1-2, with 8 bases matching TRBD1. CDR3 length: 15 amino acids. Germline loops: CDR1 MDHEN, CDR2 SYDVKM. V lost 6 bases and J lost 4; bases outside the gene matches: 10. The CDR3 bases are TGTGCCAGCAGCCCGCCCGGACAGGGCCCCTATGGCTACACCTTC. It codes for CASSPPGQGPYGYTF.

The chain carries TRBV28 and TRBJ1-3, with D hard to call. CDR1 is MDHEN and CDR2 is SYDVKM in the germline V gene. The V end lost 8 bases, the J end lost 0 bases, and 14 bases lay between the germline ends. This CDR3 is built from 15 residues. Here the CDR3 reads CASGPHGVSGNTIYF. CDR3 sequence (DNA): TGTGCCAGCGGCCCCCACGGGGTCTCTGGAAACACCATATATTTT.

This clone was seen once. The chain joins TRBV7-9 to TRBJ1-2; D gene uncertain. The ends were cut back, 4 bases at V and 0 bases at J, with 12 bases in the middle. Germline V lookup: CDR1 SEHNR, CDR2 FQNEAQ (reference sequence). The CDR3 contains 15 residues. The CDR3 DNA reads TGTGCCAGCAGCTCGGAGGTGGTGACTAACTATGGCTACACCTTC. Translated, it gives CASSSEVVTNYGYTF.

The chain joins TRBV6-5 to TRBJ1-6, with D perhaps TRBD1 (6 bases). Germline V CDR1 and CDR2: MNHEY, SVGAGI. The CDR3 loop spans 15 amino acids. Deletions cut 2 bases from V and 5 bases from J, with 10 bases between. The DNA of the CDR3 is TGTGCCAGCAGTTACGAAGCAGGGGATAATTCACCCCTCCACTTT. It codes for CASSYEAGDNSPLHF.

Only one count was recorded for this clone. V gene TRBV15 combines with J gene TRBJ1-6, with a possible D match to TRBD1 (5 bases). Germline values: CDR1 LNHNV, CDR2 YYDKDF (reference sequence). The CDR3 extends over 16 amino acids. Trimming stripped 6 bases from V and 3 bases from J, with 15 bases between. CDR3 coding DNA: TGTGCCACCAGGGGTGGGGGGAGTGACTATAATTCACCCCTCCACTTT. As protein: CATRGGGSDYNSPLHF.

The chain recombines TRBV2 with TRBJ1-3, with D possibly matching TRBD1 (6 bases). The length of the CDR3 is 14 residues. Germline V lookup: CDR1 SNHLY, CDR2 FYNNEI. V lost 6 bases to trimming and J lost 1 base, with 10 bases between them. CDR3 sequence: CASRRTESGNTIYF. The CDR3 DNA follows: TGTGCCAGCAGACGGACAGAATCTGGAAACACCATATATTTT.

CDR3 coding DNA: TGTGCCAGCAGTCCAACACAGGGGACCGGGGAGCTGTTTTTT. Translating gives CASSPTQGTGELFF. The V and J genes are TRBV27 and TRBJ2-2; 7 bases are shared with TRBD1. The germline V gene has CDR1 MNHEY and CDR2 SMNVEV (reference sequence). The junction had 5 bases not matched to a gene; V was cut back by 5 bases and J by 5 bases. The CDR3 is 14 amino acids.

The rearrangement uses TRBV7-2 and TRBJ2-3; D gene ambiguous. V was shortened by 7 bases and J by 8 bases, with 16 bases between the two germline ends. This CDR3 has 13 residues. Germline values: CDR1 SGHTA, CDR2 FQGNSA. CDR3 loop: CASTLNVGLTQYF. The CDR3 DNA reads TGTGCCAGCACCTTGAATGTTGGGCTTACGCAGTATTTT.

This chain connects TRBV6-5 to TRBJ1-2; 7 bases match TRBD1. The trim removed 6 bases at V and 2 bases at J, leaving 9 bases unmatched. Germline CDR1 is MNHEY and CDR2 is SVGAGI. The CDR3 consists of 15 residues. For the CDR3, the DNA is TGTGCCAGCAGCCAGGGGGGTGGTAAGAACTATGGCTACACCTTC. This translates into CASSQGGGKNYGYTF.

The count of this clone is one. One end of the junction is discordant with germline, which a read error may explain. Within the sample, other DNA sequences also encode this same CDR3. The chain combines TRBV15 with TRBJ1-4, with 8 positions matching TRBD1. Germline V CDR1 and CDR2: LNHNV, YYDKDF (reference sequence). CDR3 length: 15 amino acids. CDR3 protein: CATSRDQGANEKLFF. Here the CDR3 DNA reads TGTGCCACCAGCAGAGATCAGGGGGCTAACGAAAAACTGTTTTTT.

CDR3 bases: TGTGCCACCAGTGATTTAAGCCCGGGACTAGGTCTCACCGGGGAGCTGTTTTTT. The encoded protein is CATSDLSPGLGLTGELFF. This chain connects TRBV24-1 to TRBJ2-2, with 8 bases that match TRBD2. Germline lookup yields CDR1 KGHDR and CDR2 SFDVKD. The junction had 10 bases not matched to a gene; V was cut back by 1 base and J by 4 bases. CDR3 length: 18 residues.

In its sample, this clone was seen once. One end of the junction fails to match germline, which may point to a read error. V usage is TRBV3-1 (or the pseudogene TRBV3-2) and J usage is TRBJ2-7; unclear D gene. The V gene's germline CDR1 is LGHDT and CDR2 YNNKEL (reference sequence). The CDR3 contains 14 residues. Here the CDR3 reads CASSQFKPPYEQYF. In DNA, the CDR3 is TGTGCCAGCAGCCAGTTCAAACCTCCCTATGAGCAGTACTTC.

This chain connects TRBV4-2 to TRBJ2-2; 8 bases agree with TRBD2. The CDR3 has 15 amino acids. CDR1 is LGHNA, CDR2 YNFKEQ, per germline. The V segment lost 5 bases and the J segment 1 base; nucleotides outside the gene matches: 3. The CDR3 here is CASSTAGENTGELFF. For the CDR3, the DNA is TGTGCCAGCAGCACAGCGGGGGAGAACACCGGGGAGCTGTTTTTT.

This chain links TRBV9 with TRBJ2-1; 9 bases are shared with TRBD1. V was pared by 5 bases and J by 2 bases, with 5 bases of the junction left unmatched. CDR3 size: 15 residues. Germline CDR1 and CDR2: SGDLS and YYNGEE. The CDR3 protein is CASSTRTGAYNEQFF. The CDR3, as DNA: TGTGCCAGCAGTACCCGGACAGGGGCCTACAATGAGCAGTTCTTC.

The V and J genes are TRBV27 and TRBJ1-4; 7 positions agree with TRBD1. Per the germline V gene, CDR1 is MNHEY and CDR2 is SMNVEV (reference sequence). The V gene end was trimmed by 5 bases and the J gene end by 3 bases; junction bases not matched to a gene: 3. The CDR3 extends over 14 amino acids. The CDR3 nucleotides are TGTGCCAGCAGTCGGACAGGATCTAATGAAAAACTGTTTTTT. Its translation: CASSRTGSNEKLFF.

The V gene is TRBV7-3, the J gene TRBJ2-1; TRBD2 matches 14 bases. The germline V gene has CDR1 SGHTA and CDR2 FQGTGA. V lost 6 bases, J lost 1 base, and 11 bases stayed unmatched. The CDR3 length is 19 residues. This CDR3 reads CASSLREGLAGESYNEQFF. The CDR3 DNA reads TGTGCCAGCAGTCTTAGGGAGGGACTAGCGGGAGAGTCCTACAATGAGCAGTTCTTC.

The chain employs TRBV5-1 and TRBJ1-2, with D tentatively TRBD1 (6 bases). CDR3 size: 13 residues. Germline V lookup: CDR1 SGHRS, CDR2 YFSETQ. Trimming shortened V by 7 bases and J by 4 bases, and 14 bases separated the two germline ends. The CDR3 nucleotides are TGCGCCAGCCGGACAGCTGGGTCCTATGGCTACACCTTC. Translating it yields CASRTAGSYGYTF.

This clone was counted only a few times. The chain joins TRBV5-4 to TRBJ1-4; D ambiguous. The germline gives CDR1 SGHNT, CDR2 YYREEE (reference sequence). This CDR3 is 14 amino acids long. V lost 5 bases and J 7 bases, leaving 15 bases between the germline ends. CDR3 loop: CASSYKGGFEKLFF. The DNA of the CDR3 is TGTGCCAGCAGTTACAAGGGCGGGTTTGAAAAACTGTTTTTT.

The chain carries TRBV28 and TRBJ2-7; the match to TRBD1 covers 10 bases. The germline V gene encodes CDR1 MDHEN and CDR2 SYDVKM. V shed 2 bases and J 4 bases; nucleotides not matched to a gene: 5. This CDR3 spans 15 amino acids. CDR3 nucleotide sequence: TGTGCCAGCAGTTTAGGGGACAGGGGAATATACGAGCAGTACTTC. Protein product: CASSLGDRGIYEQYF.

This clone was counted a single time. This chain connects TRBV28 to TRBJ1-5; 8 bases are a match to TRBD1. J was trimmed by 4 bases and V by 4 bases; bases with no gene match: 6. Germline loops: CDR1 MDHEN, CDR2 SYDVKM. CDR3 length equals 15 residues. CDR3 protein: CASSYPTGANQPQHF. In DNA form, the CDR3 reads TGTGCCAGCAGTTACCCGACAGGGGCGAATCAGCCCCAGCATTTT.

The rearrangement joins TRBV28 to TRBJ1-4; no clear D. Trimming removed 2 bases at V and 7 bases at J, with 8 bases between. Germline V gene sequence: CDR1 MDHEN, CDR2 SYDVKM. CDR3 length: 13 residues. CDR3 nucleotides: TGTGCCAGCAGTTTAGGAGGGATTGAAAAACTGTTTTTT. Its translation is CASSLGGIEKLFF.

The chain recombines TRBV10-3 with TRBJ1-6; the match to TRBD1 covers 9 bases. With 6 bases clipped from V and 7 bases from J, the junction kept 7 bases outside the gene matches. This CDR3 region has 15 residues. From germline, CDR1 is ENHRY and CDR2 SYGVKD. CDR3 sequence: CAIRGQGERNSPLHF. In nucleotides, the CDR3 is TGTGCCATCAGGGGACAGGGAGAGAGGAATTCACCCCTCCACTTT.

V and J are TRBV14 and TRBJ2-2; no clear D. CDR1 is SGHDN, CDR2 FVKESK, per germline. CDR3 size: 13 residues. V lost 4 bases and J 3 bases, leaving 6 bases between the germline ends. The CDR3 DNA is TGTGCCAGCAGCCCTCTCGACACCGGGGAGCTGTTTTTT. Translated, it gives CASSPLDTGELFF.